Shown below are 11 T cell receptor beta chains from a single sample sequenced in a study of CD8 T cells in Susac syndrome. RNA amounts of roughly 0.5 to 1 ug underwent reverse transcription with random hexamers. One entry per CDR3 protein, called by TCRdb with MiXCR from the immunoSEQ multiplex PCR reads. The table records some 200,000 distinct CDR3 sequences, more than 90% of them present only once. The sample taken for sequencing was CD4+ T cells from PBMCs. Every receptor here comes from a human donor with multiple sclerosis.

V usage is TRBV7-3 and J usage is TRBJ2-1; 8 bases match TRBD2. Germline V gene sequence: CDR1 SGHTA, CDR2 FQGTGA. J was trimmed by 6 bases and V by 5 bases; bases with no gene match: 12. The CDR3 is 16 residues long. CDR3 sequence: CASSPNRGGPGNEQFF. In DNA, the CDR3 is TGTGCCAGCAGCCCTAATCGGGGGGGGCCCGGCAATGAGCAGTTCTTC.

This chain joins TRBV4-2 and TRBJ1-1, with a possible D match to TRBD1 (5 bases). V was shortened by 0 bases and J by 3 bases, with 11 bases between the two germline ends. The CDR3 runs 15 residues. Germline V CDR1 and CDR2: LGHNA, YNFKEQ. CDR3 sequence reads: CASSQDGAGDTEAFF. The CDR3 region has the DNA TGTGCCAGCAGCCAAGATGGGGCGGGGGACACTGAAGCTTTCTTT.

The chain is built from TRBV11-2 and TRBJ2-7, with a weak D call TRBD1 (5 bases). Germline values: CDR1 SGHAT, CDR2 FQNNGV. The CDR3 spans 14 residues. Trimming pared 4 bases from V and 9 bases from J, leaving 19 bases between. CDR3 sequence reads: CASSSLADTRGQYF. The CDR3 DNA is TGTGCCAGCAGCTCCTTGGCGGACACCAGAGGGCAGTACTTC.

This chain's CDR3 is CASTYRGRHEQYF. The CDR3 DNA sequence: TGTGCCAGCACTTACAGGGGTCGGCACGAGCAGTACTTC. The chain uses TRBV6-1 and TRBJ2-7, with 7 bases lining up with TRBD1. The CDR3 extends over 13 amino acids. Germline loops: CDR1 MNHNS, CDR2 SASEGT. V shed 7 bases, J shed 5 bases, and the junction held 8 bases outside the gene matches.

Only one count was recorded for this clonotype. CDR3 nucleotides: TGCAGTGCAAGTCGGGGAAGTCAGCCCCAGCATTTT. Protein product: CSASRGSQPQHF. The chain has TRBV20-1 and TRBJ1-5; D unresolved. V lost 6 bases to trimming and J lost 6 bases, with 12 bases between them. The V gene's germline CDR1 is DFQATT and CDR2 SNEGSKA (reference sequence). There are 12 residues in the CDR3.

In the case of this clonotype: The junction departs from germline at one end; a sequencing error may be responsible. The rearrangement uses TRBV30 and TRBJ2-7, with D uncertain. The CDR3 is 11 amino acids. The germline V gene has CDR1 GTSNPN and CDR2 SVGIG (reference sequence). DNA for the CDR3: TGTGCCTGGAGTATCGATTGGCAGCTTCACTTC. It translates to CAWSIDWQLHF.

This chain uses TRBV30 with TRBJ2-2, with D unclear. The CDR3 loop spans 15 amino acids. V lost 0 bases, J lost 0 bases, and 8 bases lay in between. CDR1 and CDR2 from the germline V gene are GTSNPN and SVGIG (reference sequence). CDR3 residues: CAWSVDATNTGELFF. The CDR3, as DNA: TGTGCCTGGAGTGTTGATGCCACGAACACCGGGGAGCTGTTTTTT.

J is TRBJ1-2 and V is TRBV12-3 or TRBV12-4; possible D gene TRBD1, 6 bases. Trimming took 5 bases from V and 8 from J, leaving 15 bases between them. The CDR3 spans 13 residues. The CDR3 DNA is TGTGCCAGCAGTCGATCTCCAGGGGAGGGCTACACCTTC. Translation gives CASSRSPGEGYTF.

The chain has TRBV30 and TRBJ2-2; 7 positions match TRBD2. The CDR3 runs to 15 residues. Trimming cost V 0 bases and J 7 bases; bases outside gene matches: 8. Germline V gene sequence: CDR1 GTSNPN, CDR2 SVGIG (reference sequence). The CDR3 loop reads CAWSVLGGSHGELFF. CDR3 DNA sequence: TGTGCCTGGAGTGTATTGGGGGGGTCGCACGGGGAGCTGTTTTTT. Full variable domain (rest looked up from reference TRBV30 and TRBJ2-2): SQTIHQWPATLVQPVGSPLSLECTVEGTSNPNLYWYRQAAGRGLQLLFYSVGIGQISSEVPQNLSASRPQDRQFILSSKKLLLSDSGFYLCAWSVLGGSHGELFFGEGSRLTVL.

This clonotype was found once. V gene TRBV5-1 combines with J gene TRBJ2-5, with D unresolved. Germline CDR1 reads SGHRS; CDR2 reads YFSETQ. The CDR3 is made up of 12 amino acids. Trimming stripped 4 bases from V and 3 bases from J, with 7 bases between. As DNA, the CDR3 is TGCGCCAGCAGCCGCCCAGAAGAGACCCAGTACTTC. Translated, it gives CASSRPEETQYF. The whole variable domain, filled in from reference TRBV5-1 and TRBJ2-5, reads KAGVTQTPRYLIKTRGQQVTLSCSPISGHRSVSWYQQTPGQGLQFLFEYFSETQRNKGNFPGRFSGRQFSNSRSEMNVSTLELGDSALYLCASSRPEETQYFGPGTRLLVL.

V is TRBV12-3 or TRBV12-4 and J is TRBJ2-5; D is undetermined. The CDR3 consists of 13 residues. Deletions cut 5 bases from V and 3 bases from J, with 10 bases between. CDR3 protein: CASSAGGEETQYF. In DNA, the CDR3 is TGTGCCAGCAGTGCCGGCGGTGAAGAGACCCAGTACTTC.